This paragraph covers one T cell receptor beta chain sequence. CDR1 is SEHNR, CDR2 FQNEAQ, per germline (reference sequence). V lost 2 bases and J lost 6; bases outside the gene matches: 3. The CDR3 has 14 amino acids. This entry comes from a study of blood T cell repertoires in COVID-19. Data came from immunoSEQ multiplex PCR; TCRdb stores just in-frame clones and leaves some out. The repertoire includes about 130,000 clones, 84% of them detected once, and roughly an eighth sits in the top ten. The specimen sequenced was peripheral blood. The chain links TRBV7-9 to TRBJ2-2, with TRBD1 matching over 7 bases. The sequence derives from a woman aged 25 to 39 who had recovered from COVID-19. The CDR3 loop is CASSLRGQAGELFF. For the CDR3, the DNA is TGTGCCAGCAGCTTACGTGGACAGGCCGGGGAGCTGTTTTTT.